This entry concerns a single T cell receptor (beta chain). Its specificity is not known. This specimen belongs to a study of T cell repertoires in cytomegalovirus infection. Regarding the study as a whole: Dominating the ex vivo response were HLA-C-restricted CMV-specific TCR beta clonotypes.

MiXCR, applied by TCRdb to the reads, yields one record per CDR3 protein. The profile covers 680,000 or so distinct CDR3 sequences, with 30% to 40% appearing a single time and about 18% taken by the ten largest. The sequence came from a human donor in good health (CMV status not recorded). Some clones in this sample may be carry-over from other donors' samples. Sequenced material: cultured PBMCs, taken from culture after CMV antigen stimulation.

The CDR3 loop is CASSFEPNTEAFF. The CDR3 DNA sequence: TGTGCCAGCAGTTTTGAGCCCAACACTGAAGCTTTCTTT. This chain joins TRBV28 and TRBJ1-1; D unresolved. CDR1 MDHEN and CDR2 SYDVKM come from the germline V gene. V dropped 3 bases and J dropped 2 bases, with 7 bases sitting between them. The CDR3 contains 13 residues.